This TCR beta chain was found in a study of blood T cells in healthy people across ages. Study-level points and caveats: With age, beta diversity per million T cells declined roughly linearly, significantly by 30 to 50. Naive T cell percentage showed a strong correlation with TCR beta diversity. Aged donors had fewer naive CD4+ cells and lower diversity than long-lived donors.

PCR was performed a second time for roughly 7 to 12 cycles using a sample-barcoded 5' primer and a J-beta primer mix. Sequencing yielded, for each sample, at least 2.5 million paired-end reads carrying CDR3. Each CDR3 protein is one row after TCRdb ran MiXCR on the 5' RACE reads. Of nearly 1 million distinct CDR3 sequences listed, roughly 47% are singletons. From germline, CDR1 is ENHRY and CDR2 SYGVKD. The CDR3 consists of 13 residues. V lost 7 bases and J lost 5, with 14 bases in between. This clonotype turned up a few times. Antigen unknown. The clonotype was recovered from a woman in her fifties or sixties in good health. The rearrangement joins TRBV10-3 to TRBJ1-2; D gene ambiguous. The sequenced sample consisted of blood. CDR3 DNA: TGTGCCATCAAGCAGCCGCTAAGTTATGGCTACACCTTC. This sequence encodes CAIKQPLSYGYTF.